Each of the 32 T cell receptor beta chains below was sequenced from the same sample in a study of cytomegalovirus exposure and HLA in healthy donors. It was with 60 Vbeta and 13 Jbeta primers that the PCR ran. Data came from immunoSEQ multiplex PCR; TCRdb stores just in-frame clones and leaves some out. This table has some 270,000 clones, about 80% appearing once. Source material: PBMCs. The receptors derive from a girl between 2 and 10 years old in good health and CMV-seronegative.

This clone was detected once. This chain connects TRBV7-2 to TRBJ2-1; no clear D. The CDR3 sequence is 15 residues long. CDR1 is SGHTA, CDR2 FQGNSA, per germline. With 6 bases removed from V and 4 bases from J, the gap between germline ends came to 16 bases. Here the CDR3 reads CASSLDPARYNEQFF. CDR3 coding DNA: TGTGCCAGCAGTCTAGACCCCGCCCGTTACAATGAGCAGTTCTTC. Variable domain in full (rest from reference TRBV7-2 and TRBJ2-1): GAGVSQSPSNKVTEKGKDVELRCDPISGHTALYWYRQSLGQGLEFLIYFQGNSAPDKSGLPSDRFSAERTGGSVSTLTIQRTQQEDSAVYLCASSLDPARYNEQFFGPGTRLTVL.

The V gene is TRBV19, the J gene TRBJ2-4; D uncertain. Trimming cost V 7 bases and J 0 bases, with 13 bases left between them. Per germline, CDR1 LNHDA and CDR2 SQIVND (reference sequence). The CDR3 runs to 15 residues. CDR3 sequence reads: CASTDGYLAKNIQYF. In DNA, the CDR3 is TGTGCCAGTACCGACGGGTACCTAGCCAAAAACATTCAGTACTTC.

This chain connects TRBV29-1 to TRBJ2-7; TRBD2 aligns across 8 bases. Germline values: CDR1 SQVTM, CDR2 ANQGSEA. V dropped 6 bases and J dropped 5; count of bases not matched to a gene: 12. The CDR3 has 14 amino acids. The CDR3 region is CSVTAGATPDEQYF. CDR3 sequence (DNA): TGCAGCGTCACAGCGGGAGCCACGCCTGACGAGCAGTACTTC.

This chain connects TRBV7-7 to TRBJ2-2; no reliable D call. The CDR3 runs to 13 residues. V gave up 5 bases and J gave up 2 bases, with 6 bases separating them. CDR1 and CDR2 (germline): SSHAT, FNYEAQ (reference sequence). The CDR3 bases are TGTGCCAGCAGCGTTTATAACACCGGGGAGCTGTTTTTT. Amino acid sequence: CASSVYNTGELFF.

The V call is TRBV6-5, the J call TRBJ1-6, with 7 bases matching TRBD1. There are 13 residues in the CDR3. Losses at the gene ends were 5 bases for V and 14 bases for J; bases not matched to a gene: 9. CDR1 MNHEY and CDR2 SVGAGI come from the germline V gene. The CDR3 coding sequence is TGTGCCAGCAGTCCGAGAGAGGGACAGACCCTCCACTTT. Its protein product is CASSPREGQTLHF.

The V and J genes are TRBV27 and TRBJ2-5; no clear D gene. Judging by the DNA end, TRBJ2-7 fits better; the J call may be wrong. The germline V gene has CDR1 MNHEY and CDR2 SMNVEV (reference sequence). This CDR3 is 13 amino acids long. This chain's CDR3 is CASSSSRSYEQYF. The CDR3 DNA follows: TGTGCCAGCAGTTCATCCCGTTCCTACGAGCAGTACTTC.

The chain has TRBV4-1 and TRBJ1-5; D possibly corresponds to TRBD1 (5 bases). The germline CDR1 and CDR2 sequences are MGHRA and YSYEKL. This CDR3 is 18 amino acids long. Trimming stripped 3 bases from V and 1 base from J, with 19 bases between. The CDR3 loop reads CASSQFKDTRASNQPQHF. Here the CDR3 DNA reads TGCGCCAGCAGCCAGTTTAAGGACACAAGGGCGAGCAATCAGCCCCAGCATTTT.

The count of this clone is one. The chain employs TRBV9 and TRBJ2-7; D remains ambiguous. The CDR3 sequence is 15 residues long. The germline V and J ends were trimmed by 2 bases and 0 bases, with 12 bases remaining between them. Germline CDR1 and CDR2: SGDLS and YYNGEE. CDR3 sequence: CASSVGLISSYEQYF. The CDR3 DNA follows: TGTGCCAGCAGCGTCGGGTTAATAAGCTCCTACGAGCAGTACTTC.

V usage is TRBV5-1 and J usage is TRBJ1-1, with D uncertain. Looked up from germline, CDR1 is SGHRS and CDR2 is YFSETQ. This CDR3 contains 13 residues. V lost 2 bases and J 1 base, leaving 6 bases between the germline ends. The CDR3 region is CASSFVRNTEAFF. DNA for the CDR3: TGCGCCAGCAGCTTCGTTAGGAACACTGAAGCTTTCTTT.

There are a few counts of this clone. The rearrangement uses TRBV28 and TRBJ2-5; 12 nucleotides align to TRBD2. The germline CDR1 and CDR2 sequences are MDHEN and SYDVKM. This CDR3 region has 16 residues. The trim removed 5 bases at V and 1 base at J, leaving 5 bases unmatched. CDR3 region: CASSQGTSGLQETQYF. CDR3 sequence (DNA): TGTGCCAGCAGTCAAGGGACTAGCGGGCTCCAAGAGACCCAGTACTTC.

This clone was counted a single time. The J gene is TRBJ2-5, the V gene TRBV2; D ambiguous. CDR3 length: 11 residues. The V and J ends lost 8 bases and 4 bases respectively, with 8 bases between them. The germline CDR1 and CDR2 sequences are SNHLY and FYNNEI. The CDR3 DNA is TGTGCCAGCTCACGGGTAGAGACCCAGTACTTC. This sequence encodes CASSRVETQYF.

V gene TRBV5-4 combines with J gene TRBJ1-1; TRBD1 matches 9 bases. In germline, CDR1 is SGHNT, CDR2 YYREEE (reference sequence). The CDR3 runs 15 residues. The V gene end was trimmed by 4 bases and the J gene end by 3 bases; junction bases not matched to a gene: 7. The CDR3 reads CASSPRTGADTEAFF. CDR3 nucleotides: TGTGCCAGCAGCCCGAGGACAGGGGCCGACACTGAAGCTTTCTTT.

This clone appeared a few times. This chain links TRBV5-1 with TRBJ2-7; 7 bases align to TRBD1. The germline gives CDR1 SGHRS, CDR2 YFSETQ. The V gene end was trimmed by 4 bases and the J gene end by 0 bases; junction bases not matched to a gene: 7. There are 15 residues in the CDR3. CDR3 sequence: CASSDRDRDSYEQYF. CDR3 DNA sequence: TGCGCCAGCAGCGACCGGGACAGAGACTCCTACGAGCAGTACTTC.

The chain has TRBV11-2 and TRBJ2-5; 11 bases align to TRBD2. The V gene's germline CDR1 is SGHAT and CDR2 FQNNGV. Trimming removed 0 bases from V and 5 bases from J; junction bases left unmatched: 5. CDR3 length: 16 residues. CDR3 in DNA: TGTGCCAGCAGCTTAGAGGCTAGCGGGAGGTGGGAGACCCAGTACTTC. This gives the protein CASSLEASGRWETQYF.

The genes are TRBV6-1 and TRBJ2-7; D possibly corresponds to TRBD1 (5 bases). The CDR3 contains 14 residues. V was trimmed by 5 bases and J by 6 bases, leaving 17 bases between them. The germline V gene encodes CDR1 MNHNS and CDR2 SASEGT. The CDR3 DNA reads as TGTGCCAGCAGTCCACGGAGTCAGGGTGGCGAGCAGTACTTC. Translation: CASSPRSQGGEQYF.

This sequence joins TRBV2 and TRBJ2-5, with 8 bases identical to TRBD2. Germline CDR1 reads SNHLY; CDR2 reads FYNNEI. J was trimmed by 5 bases and V by 4 bases; bases with no gene match: 18. CDR3 size: 18 residues. CDR3 protein: CASSAPARLARGEETQYF. In nucleotides, the CDR3 is TGTGCCAGCAGTGCCCCCGCAAGACTAGCGCGGGGTGAGGAGACCCAGTACTTC.

This chain uses TRBV5-5 with TRBJ1-1, with D possibly TRBD1 on 6 matching bases. The V end was cut by 1 base, the J end by 9 bases, with 10 bases between. Per the germline V gene, CDR1 is SGHKS and CDR2 is YYEKEE (reference sequence). This CDR3 region has 12 residues. In DNA, the CDR3 is TGTGCCAGCAGCTTGAGGGGGGGAAAAGCTTTCTTT. As protein: CASSLRGGKAFF.

The chain joins TRBV6-4 to TRBJ2-6, with D hard to call. Between the trimmed V and J ends, which lost 0 bases and 2 bases, there was a span of 5 bases. Germline loops: CDR1 MRHNA, CDR2 SNTAGT. The CDR3 has 15 residues. The CDR3 spells CASSDSTTGANVLTF. CDR3 DNA: TGTGCCAGCAGTGACTCGACAACTGGGGCCAACGTCCTGACTTTC.

This clone is a singleton in its sample. J is TRBJ1-1 and V is TRBV9; D unclear. Germline V gene lookup returns CDR1 SGDLS and CDR2 YYNGEE. Trimming removed 5 bases from V and 7 bases from J, with 18 bases in between. This CDR3 has 14 residues. CDR3 DNA sequence: TGTGCCAGCAGTCCCCGGGGTGACGTCGGTGAAGCTTTCTTT. The encoded protein is CASSPRGDVGEAFF.

In this sample, this clone turned up once. The V gene is TRBV7-9, the J gene TRBJ1-1; the match to TRBD1 covers 12 bases. The germline gives CDR1 SEHNR, CDR2 FQNEAQ (reference sequence). V shed 5 bases, J shed 3 bases, and the junction held 10 bases outside the gene matches. The CDR3 spans 17 residues. The CDR3: CASSLTMGQGADTEAFF. CDR3 bases: TGTGCCAGCAGCCTAACTATGGGACAGGGGGCGGACACTGAAGCTTTCTTT. Variable domain in full (rest from reference TRBV7-9 and TRBJ1-1): DTGVSQNPRHKITKRGQNVTFRCDPISEHNRLYWYRQTLGQGPEFLTYFQNEAQLEKSRLLSDRFSAERPKGSFSTLEIQRTEQGDSAMYLCASSLTMGQGADTEAFFGQGTRLTVV.

The CDR3 bases are TGTGCCAGCGGAACCTGGACAGGGAGGAATCAGCCCCAGCATTTT. Amino acid sequence: CASGTWTGRNQPQHF. This chain joins TRBV27 and TRBJ1-5, with 8 bases matching TRBD1. The CDR3 has 15 amino acids. Germline CDR1 and CDR2: MNHEY and SMNVEV (reference sequence). The junction had 10 bases not matched to a gene; V was cut back by 8 bases and J by 4 bases.

This chain connects TRBV30 to TRBJ2-7; 9 nucleotides line up with TRBD1. This CDR3 contains 18 residues. J lost 0 bases, V lost 4 bases, and 16 bases had no gene match. The germline V gene encodes CDR1 GTSNPN and CDR2 SVGIG (reference sequence). DNA for the CDR3: TGTGCCTGGACCTCAGTCCCGGGACAGGGCTGGAGCTCCTACGAGCAGTACTTC. This encodes CAWTSVPGQGWSSYEQYF.

The V call is TRBV11-1, the J call TRBJ2-7; possibly TRBD1 for D (6 bases). The CDR3 length is 16 residues. Per germline, CDR1 SGHAT and CDR2 FQDESV (reference sequence). Trimming shortened V by 5 bases and J by 1 base, and 18 bases separated the two germline ends. DNA of the CDR3: TGTGCCAGCAGCGCGCGCGCCAGGGGACGATCCTACGAGCAGTACTTC. This encodes CASSARARGRSYEQYF.

The chain is built from TRBV11-2 and TRBJ2-5; 7 nucleotides agree with TRBD2. With V trimmed by 0 bases and J by 5 bases, 9 bases remained unmatched. This CDR3 has 16 residues. CDR1 and CDR2 (germline): SGHAT, FQNNGV. CDR3 DNA: TGTGCCAGCAGCTTAGATTGGGGGGGTGTCGGGGAGACCCAGTACTTC. This translates into CASSLDWGGVGETQYF.

The rearrangement uses TRBV7-8 and TRBJ2-7, with TRBD2 identical over 9 bases. The trim removed 5 bases at V and 0 bases at J, leaving 8 bases unmatched. CDR3 size: 16 residues. CDR1 SGHVS and CDR2 FQNEAQ come from the germline V gene. For the CDR3, the DNA is TGTGCCAGCAGCCAACTAGCGGGCCTAAGCTCCTACGAGCAGTACTTC. It encodes CASSQLAGLSSYEQYF.

The rearrangement joins TRBV29-1 to TRBJ2-1; possibly TRBD1 for D (5 bases). From germline, CDR1 is SQVTM and CDR2 ANQGSEA. The CDR3 consists of 14 residues. The V end was cut by 6 bases, the J end by 4 bases, with 16 bases between. The CDR3 sequence is CSVGRDSFYNEQFF. CDR3 in DNA: TGCAGCGTCGGAAGAGACAGCTTTTACAATGAGCAGTTCTTC.

The genes are TRBV11-1 and TRBJ2-6; D unclear. The germline gives CDR1 SGHAT, CDR2 FQDESV (reference sequence). CDR3 size: 16 residues. The germline V and J ends were trimmed by 5 bases and 1 base, with 12 bases remaining between them. CDR3 nucleotides: TGTGCCAGCAGCCACACGATTTCTTCTGGGGCCAACGTCCTGACTTTC. Protein sequence: CASSHTISSGANVLTF.

The V and J genes are TRBV10-3 and TRBJ2-1, with 10 bases matching TRBD1. CDR1 ENHRY and CDR2 SYGVKD come from the germline V gene. V lost 10 bases, J lost 6 bases, and 6 bases stayed unmatched. The CDR3 loop spans 13 amino acids. The CDR3 nucleotides read TGTGCCACCAGACAGGGGGCGTTCAATGAGCAGTTCTTC. Protein sequence: CATRQGAFNEQFF.

The rearrangement links TRBV28 to TRBJ2-3; 8 bases map to TRBD2. This CDR3 is 15 amino acids long. Germline V gives CDR1 MDHEN, CDR2 SYDVKM. J lost 2 bases, V lost 8 bases, and 9 bases had no gene match. Written as DNA, the CDR3 is TGTGCCAGCCGCCCCCTGGGACTAGTCACAGATACGCAGTATTTT. It codes for CASRPLGLVTDTQYF.

The rearrangement uses TRBV6-5 and TRBJ1-4; 7 nucleotides agree with TRBD1. Per germline, CDR1 MNHEY and CDR2 SVGAGI. The junction had 8 bases not matched to a gene; V was cut back by 8 bases and J by 5 bases. The CDR3 extends over 14 amino acids. This CDR3 reads CASRTGATNEKLFF. DNA for the CDR3: TGTGCCAGCCGCACAGGGGCGACAAATGAAAAACTGTTTTTT.

The CDR3 bases are TGTGCCAGCAGCTCAAGAAGGACCGGGGACACTGAAGCTTTCTTT. It translates to CASSSRRTGDTEAFF. The rearrangement links TRBV7-9 to TRBJ1-1; D remains unclear. Germline V gives CDR1 SEHNR, CDR2 FQNEAQ (reference sequence). This CDR3 is built from 15 residues. The germline V and J ends were trimmed by 4 bases and 3 bases, with 15 bases remaining between them.

The chain is built from TRBV28 and TRBJ2-3, with 7 bases lining up with TRBD2. The CDR3 has 14 residues. After removal of 5 bases from V and 5 bases from J, the junction contained 7 bases not matched to a gene. Germline CDR1 and CDR2: MDHEN and SYDVKM. The CDR3 DNA reads TGTGCCAGCAGTGGGAGCGGGGTGGTAGATACGCAGTATTTT. The encoded protein is CASSGSGVVDTQYF.